This T cell receptor beta chain was sequenced for a study of PD-1 blockade in mismatch repair-deficient tumors. Study-wide context: Patients had over 10 mismatch repair-deficient cancer types, all previously treated and progressing. Study observations and caveats: Tumor-resident clones, often undetectable pretreatment in blood, expanded then contracted after pembrolizumab.

This CDR3 comprises 18 residues. Germline V gene data show CDR1 as SGHNT and CDR2 as YENEEA. Trimming at V came to 1 base and at J to 5 bases, leaving 17 bases not matched to a gene. TCR sequencing covered three patients who responded to pembrolizumab. In the case of this clone: The antigen remains undetermined.

This table comes from immunoSEQ multiplex PCR, and its TCRdb copy is limited to in-frame clones, with some not included. Of around 50,000 clones in the sample, roughly 75% were seen once. The TCR was taken from an adult with mismatch repair-deficient cancer. Source: peripheral blood, taken 4 weeks after starting pembrolizumab. The rearrangement joins TRBV11-3 to TRBJ2-7, with 7 bases lining up with TRBD2. CDR3 in amino acids: CASSLVPLSGNPTHEQYF. Here the CDR3 DNA reads TGTGCCAGCAGCTTAGTCCCCCTAAGCGGGAATCCCACTCACGAGCAGTACTTC.